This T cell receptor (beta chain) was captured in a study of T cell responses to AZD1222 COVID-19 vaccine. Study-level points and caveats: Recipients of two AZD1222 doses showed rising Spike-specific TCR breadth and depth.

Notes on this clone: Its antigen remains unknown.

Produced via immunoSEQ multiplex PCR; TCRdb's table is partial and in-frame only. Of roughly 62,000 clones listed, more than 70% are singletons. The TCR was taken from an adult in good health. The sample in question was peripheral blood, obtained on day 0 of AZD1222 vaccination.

In nucleotides, the CDR3 is TGTGCCAGCAGCCAAGATTGGGGGGCAAGTGAAGCTTTCTTT. Protein: CASSQDWGASEAFF. V and J are TRBV14 and TRBJ1-1; possibly TRBD1 for D (6 bases). CDR1 and CDR2 (germline): SGHDN, FVKESK. This CDR3 region has 14 residues. V was pared by 0 bases and J by 7 bases, with 12 bases between.